This TCR beta chain came from a study of T cell responses to AZD1222 COVID-19 vaccine. Study as a whole: Pooled together were second doses at about 4 or about 12 weeks.

With respect to this clone: What it binds is not known.

Generated by immunoSEQ multiplex PCR, the TCRdb table keeps only in-frame clones and is missing some. The data contain over 100,000 clones, about nine tenths of them singletons. Study conclusions and caveats: Regions 160-218 and 743-854 held dominance among vaccine-associated CD4 TCRs, which spanned spike. AZD1222 recipients seropositive at baseline numbered only five to seven.

The TCR was taken from an adult in good health. This specimen consisted of peripheral blood, obtained on day 0 of AZD1222 vaccination.

The chain's CDR3 is CASSLVGTLSGNTIYF. CDR3 sequence (DNA): TGTGCCAGCAGCTTGGTGGGTACGCTCTCTGGAAACACCATATATTTT. The rearrangement links TRBV5-6 to TRBJ1-3, with unresolved D. The CDR3 runs 16 residues. Trimming cost V 0 bases and J 0 bases, with 10 bases left between them. Per germline, CDR1 SGHDT and CDR2 YYEEEE.